A selection of T cell receptor beta chains follows, all from one sample in a study of PD-1 blockade in classical Hodgkin lymphoma. Sequenced by immunoSEQ multiplex PCR; TCRdb stores in-frame clones only, minus some. There are about 97,000 clones in the sample; roughly 88% occur only once, and 12% lies in the top ten. Sequencing was performed on peripheral blood mononuclear cells (PBMCs), taken at baseline. All receptors come from a human donor with classical Hodgkin lymphoma. The CDR3 runs from the conserved cysteine through the conserved F or W. The order of the fields is V gene, J gene, clone size, CDR3 protein. Size values are once, few and many counts, or a class for expanded clones, and some rows have none.

TRBV27	TRBJ2-3	NA	CASSFWTSTDTQYF
TRBV5-1	TRBJ2-1	NA	CASSLTGGNNEQFF
TRBV7-9	TRBJ2-7	NA	CASSLFTGASYEQYF
TRBV6-1	TRBJ1-5	NA	CASSSSMSSQPQHF
TRBV27	TRBJ1-1	NA	CASTPWGGNTEAFF
TRBV7-2	TRBJ2-5	NA	CASSPGLAEETQYF
TRBV18	TRBJ2-2	NA	CASSQVANTGELFF
TRBV27	TRBJ1-5	once	CASSRVSQGPQHF
TRBV6-1	TRBJ2-7	once	CASTPGQGSYEQYF
TRBV4-1	TRBJ2-5	NA	CASSQWRRETQYF
TRBV10-3	TRBJ1-1	once	CAIGVFLMNTEAFF
TRBV6-6	TRBJ2-7	once	CASSPGGTGEQYF
TRBV9	TRBJ2-3	NA	CASSVDSAGLASPQYF